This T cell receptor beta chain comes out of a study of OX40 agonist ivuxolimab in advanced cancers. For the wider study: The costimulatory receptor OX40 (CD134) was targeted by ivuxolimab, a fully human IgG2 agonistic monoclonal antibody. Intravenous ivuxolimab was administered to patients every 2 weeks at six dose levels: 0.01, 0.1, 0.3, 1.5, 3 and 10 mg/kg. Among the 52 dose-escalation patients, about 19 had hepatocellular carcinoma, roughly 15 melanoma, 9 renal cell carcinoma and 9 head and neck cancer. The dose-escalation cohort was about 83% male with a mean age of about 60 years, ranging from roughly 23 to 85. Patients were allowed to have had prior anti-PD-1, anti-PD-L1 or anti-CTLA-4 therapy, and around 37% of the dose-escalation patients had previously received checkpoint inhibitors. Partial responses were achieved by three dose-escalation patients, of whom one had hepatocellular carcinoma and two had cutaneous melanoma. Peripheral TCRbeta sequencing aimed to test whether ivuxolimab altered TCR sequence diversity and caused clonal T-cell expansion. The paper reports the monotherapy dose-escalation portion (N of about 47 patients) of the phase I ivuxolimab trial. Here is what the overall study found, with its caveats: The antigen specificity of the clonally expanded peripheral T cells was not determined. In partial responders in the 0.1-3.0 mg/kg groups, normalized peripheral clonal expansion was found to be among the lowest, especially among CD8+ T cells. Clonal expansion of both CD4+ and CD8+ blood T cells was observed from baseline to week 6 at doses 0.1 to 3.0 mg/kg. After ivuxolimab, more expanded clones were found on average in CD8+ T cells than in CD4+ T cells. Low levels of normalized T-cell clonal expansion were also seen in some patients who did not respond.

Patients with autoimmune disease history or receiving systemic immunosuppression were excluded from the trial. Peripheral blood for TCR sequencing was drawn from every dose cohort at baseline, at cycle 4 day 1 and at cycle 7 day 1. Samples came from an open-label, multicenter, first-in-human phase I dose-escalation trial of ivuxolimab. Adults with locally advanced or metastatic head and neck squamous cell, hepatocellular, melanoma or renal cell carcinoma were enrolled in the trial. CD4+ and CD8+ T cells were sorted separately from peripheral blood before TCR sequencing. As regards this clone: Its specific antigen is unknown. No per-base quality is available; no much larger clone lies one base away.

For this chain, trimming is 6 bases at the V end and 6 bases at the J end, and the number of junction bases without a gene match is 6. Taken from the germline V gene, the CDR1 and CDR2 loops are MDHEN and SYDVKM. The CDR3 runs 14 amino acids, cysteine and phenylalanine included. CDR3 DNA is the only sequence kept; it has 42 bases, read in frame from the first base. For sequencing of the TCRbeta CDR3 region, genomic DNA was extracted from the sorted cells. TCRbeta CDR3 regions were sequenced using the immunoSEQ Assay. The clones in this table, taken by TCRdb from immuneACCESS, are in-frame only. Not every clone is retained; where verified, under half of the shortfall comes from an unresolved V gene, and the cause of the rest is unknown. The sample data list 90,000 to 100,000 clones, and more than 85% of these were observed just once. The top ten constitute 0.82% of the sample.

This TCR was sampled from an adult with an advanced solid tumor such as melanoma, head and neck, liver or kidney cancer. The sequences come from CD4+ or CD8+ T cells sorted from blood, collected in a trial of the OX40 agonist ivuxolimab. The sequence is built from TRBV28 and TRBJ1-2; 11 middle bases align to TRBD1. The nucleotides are TGTGCCAGCAGCCCGGGACAGGGGGTTGATGGCTACACCTTC. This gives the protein CASSPGQGVDGYTF.